The T cell receptor beta chain described here comes from a study of blood T cell repertoires in COVID-19. Across the whole study: Samples of COVID-19 (acute and convalescent) were obtained from the United States, Italy and Spain. In each case, the material was cDNA or gDNA derived from T cells, B-cell-depleted T cells, or PBMCs.

Source study methods: Scientists estimated how many nucleated cells there were by amplifying reference gene primers. Repertoires were generated with immunoSEQ multiplex PCR, while TCRdb's copy carries only in-frame clones and drops some. Clone size and the V and J calls come from that table; the DNA yielded D and trimming. This sample carries approximately 80,000 clones, about 76% of them seen once, and the ten largest clones take over 35%. The CDR3 contains 12 residues. V was shortened by 0 bases and J by 7 bases, with 4 bases between the two germline ends. CDR1 and CDR2 (germline): SGHDT, YYEEEE. This clone was observed a few times.

This clonotype was obtained from a man at least 80 years old with acute or convalescent COVID-19. Sequenced: peripheral blood. The V call is TRBV5-6, the J call TRBJ1-4; the D is unclear. The CDR3, as DNA: TGTGCCAGCAGCTTGGCAGGTGAAAAACTGTTTTTT. This codes for CASSLAGEKLFF.